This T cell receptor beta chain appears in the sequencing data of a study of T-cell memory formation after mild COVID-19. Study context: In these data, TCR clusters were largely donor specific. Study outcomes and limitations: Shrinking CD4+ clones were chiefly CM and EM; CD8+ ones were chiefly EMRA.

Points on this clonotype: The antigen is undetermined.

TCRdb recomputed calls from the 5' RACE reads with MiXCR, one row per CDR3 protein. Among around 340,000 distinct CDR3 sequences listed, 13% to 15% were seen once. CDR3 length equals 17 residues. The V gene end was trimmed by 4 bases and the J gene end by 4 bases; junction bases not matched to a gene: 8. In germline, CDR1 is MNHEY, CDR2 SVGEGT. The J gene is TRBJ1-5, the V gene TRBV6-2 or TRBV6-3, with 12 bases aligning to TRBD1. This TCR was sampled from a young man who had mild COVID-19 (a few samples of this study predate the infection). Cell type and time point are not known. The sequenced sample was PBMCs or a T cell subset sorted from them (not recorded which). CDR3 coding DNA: TGTGCCAGCAGTTCCCGGGACAGGGGGCGTTGGAATCAGCCCCAGCATTTT. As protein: CASSSRDRGRWNQPQHF.